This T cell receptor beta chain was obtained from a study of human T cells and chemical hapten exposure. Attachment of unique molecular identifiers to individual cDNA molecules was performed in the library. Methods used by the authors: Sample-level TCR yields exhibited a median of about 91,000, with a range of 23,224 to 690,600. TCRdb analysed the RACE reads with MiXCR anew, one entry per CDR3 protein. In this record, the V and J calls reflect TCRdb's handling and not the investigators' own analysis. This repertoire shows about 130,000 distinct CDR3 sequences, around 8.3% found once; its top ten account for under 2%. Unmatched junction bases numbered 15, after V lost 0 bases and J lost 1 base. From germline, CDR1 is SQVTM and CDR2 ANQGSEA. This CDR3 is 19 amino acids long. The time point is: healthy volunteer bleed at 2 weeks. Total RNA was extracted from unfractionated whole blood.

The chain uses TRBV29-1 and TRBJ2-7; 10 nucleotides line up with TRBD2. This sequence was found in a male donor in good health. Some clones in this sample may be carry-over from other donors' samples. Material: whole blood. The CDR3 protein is CSVEDPGQGPSGGSYEQYF. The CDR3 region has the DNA TGCAGCGTTGAAGATCCAGGACAGGGTCCTAGCGGGGGATCCTACGAGCAGTACTTC.